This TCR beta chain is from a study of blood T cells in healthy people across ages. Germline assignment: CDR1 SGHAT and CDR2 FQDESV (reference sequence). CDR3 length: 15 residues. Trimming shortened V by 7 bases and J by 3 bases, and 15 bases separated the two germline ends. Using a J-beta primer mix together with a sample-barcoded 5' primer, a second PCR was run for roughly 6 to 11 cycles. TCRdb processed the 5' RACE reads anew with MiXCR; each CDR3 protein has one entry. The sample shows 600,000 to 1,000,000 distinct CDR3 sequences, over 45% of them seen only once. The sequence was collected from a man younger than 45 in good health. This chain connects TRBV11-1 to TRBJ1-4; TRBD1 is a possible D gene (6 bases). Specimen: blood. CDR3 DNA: TGTGCCAGCACCGAATCCGGGGGGCCTAATGAAAAACTGTTTTTT. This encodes CASTESGGPNEKLFF.